This T cell receptor (beta chain) was sequenced for a study of vaccination effects on CD4 cells after COVID-19. Viral peptide pools were used in the ViraFEST assay to expand antigen-specific CD4+ T cells, and sequencing came afterward. Following a roughly eleven-day culture, CD4+ T cells were purified. By PCR, the person was confirmed to have had SARS-CoV-2 infection between March and December 2020. Concerning this clone: Its target is unknown.

The protocol was immunoSEQ multiplex PCR, while the TCRdb copy is restricted to in-frame clones and leaves out a portion. Here the sample spans under 55,000 clones, approximately 81% being singletons. Germline CDR1 reads SGHRS; CDR2 reads YFSETQ. The CDR3 consists of 14 residues. Trimming at V came to 0 bases and at J to 3 bases, leaving 0 bases not matched to a gene. Sample: CD4+ T cells from PBMCs cultured with a peptide pool, taken before COVID-19 vaccination. The gene calls are TRBV5-1 and TRBJ1-2; TRBD1 agrees at 9 bases. This TCR was sampled from a human donor who had a prior SARS-CoV-2 infection. CDR3 coding DNA: TGCGCCAGCAGCTTGGGGACAGGGGACTATGGCTACACCTTC. Protein: CASSLGTGDYGYTF. Full variable domain (remainder filled in from reference TRBV5-1 and TRBJ1-2): KAGVTQTPRYLIKTRGQQVTLSCSPISGHRSVSWYQQTPGQGLQFLFEYFSETQRNKGNFPGRFSGRQFSNSRSEMNVSTLELGDSALYLCASSLGTGDYGYTFGSGTRLTVV.